This T cell receptor beta chain was recovered during a study of blood T cell repertoires in COVID-19. For the study at large: Sources were T cells, B-cell-depleted T cells, or PBMCs; the material itself was cDNA or gDNA.

This CDR3 has 11 residues. The V end lost 7 bases, the J end lost 5 bases, and 9 bases lay between the germline ends. Germline V gene data show CDR1 as LGHDT and CDR2 as YNNKEL (reference sequence). The repertoire was sequenced with immunoSEQ multiplex PCR; TCRdb's copy has only in-frame clones and lacks some. The sample carries about 250,000 clones, roughly three quarters recorded once. This clone was found a few times. Sequencing input: peripheral blood. The chain recombines TRBV3-1 (or the pseudogene TRBV3-2) with TRBJ2-7, with no clear D. This TCR came from a woman aged 40 to 50 with active or convalescent COVID-19. CDR3 DNA: TGTGCCAGCACCCTCGGTGACGAGCAGTACTTC. Its protein is CASTLGDEQYF.